The T cell receptor beta chain under discussion was sequenced for a study of early T cells in non-severe SARS-CoV-2 infection. Findings and limits, study-wide: VDJdb-based annotation leaned toward anti-spike CD8 responses and missed private and CD4 specificities.

In TCRdb, the 5' RACE reads were re-called with MiXCR into one record per CDR3 protein. The sample yields about 17,000 distinct CDR3 sequences, roughly 5.4% seen once. By share of the sample, this clonotype is medium-sized. The target antigen is unknown. This CDR3 has 12 amino acids. The trim removed 6 bases at V and 3 bases at J, leaving 2 bases unmatched. Per germline, CDR1 LGHNT and CDR2 FRNRAP. Material: whole blood, obtained at baseline. The clonotype was recovered from an adult who was a healthcare worker with PCR-confirmed SARS-CoV-2 infection or an uninfected control (not recorded which). The V gene is TRBV12-5, the J gene TRBJ2-7; TRBD2 agrees at 7 bases. The CDR3 DNA sequence: TGTGCTAGTGGGTGGACTAGCTACGAGCAGTACTTC. Residues: CASGWTSYEQYF.